The 10 T cell receptor beta chains below were found in one sample sequenced in a study of CXCR3 chemokines and chemotherapy response in bladder cancer. TCRdb passed the PCR reads through MiXCR, listing each CDR3 protein once. The top ten clones hold 25% to 30% of a sample with approximately 12,000 distinct CDR3 sequences, about an eighth of them seen once. The sample here was taken from a patient whose treatment included neoadjuvant chemotherapy. Every receptor here comes from a human donor with bladder cancer that did not respond to neoadjuvant chemotherapy.

This clonotype is medium-sized by share. The genes are TRBV29-1 and TRBJ2-3; tentative D call: TRBD1 (6 bases). V was shortened by 5 bases and J by 4 bases, with 10 bases between the two germline ends. There are 12 residues in the CDR3. The germline CDR1 and CDR2 sequences are SQVTM and ANQGSEA. The DNA for the CDR3 is TGCAGCGTTTACAGGGTCGCAGATACGCAGTATTTT. Protein: CSVYRVADTQYF.

A word on this clonotype: A far larger clone is a single base away, which makes a read error likely. This chain joins TRBV19 and TRBJ2-7, with 10 bases that match TRBD2. This CDR3 has 17 amino acids. CDR1 is LNHDA and CDR2 is SQIVND in the germline V gene (reference sequence). Germline trimming cut 5 bases from V and 7 bases from J; bases unmatched to any gene: 17. For the CDR3, the DNA is TGTGCCAGTAGTGGTGGGACTAGCGTTGTGGATTACAATGAGCAGTACTTC. It translates to CASSGGTSVVDYNEQYF.

This clonotype occurred many times. The chain couples TRBV6-1 to TRBJ1-1; the match to TRBD1 covers 9 bases. There are 15 residues in the CDR3. Germline V CDR1 and CDR2: MNHNS, SASEGT. The V segment lost 2 bases and the J segment 5 bases; nucleotides outside the gene matches: 6. The CDR3: CASSEPGTGKTEAFF. The DNA of the CDR3 is TGTGCCAGCAGTGAACCCGGGACAGGGAAGACTGAAGCTTTCTTT.

This clonotype is medium-sized (0.01 to 0.1%) in the sample. The J gene is TRBJ2-2, the V gene TRBV10-3, with 9 nucleotides matching TRBD2. Germline loops: CDR1 ENHRY, CDR2 SYGVKD. This CDR3 region has 15 residues. The V segment lost 10 bases and the J segment 5 bases; nucleotides outside the gene matches: 11. This CDR3 is CATKGSGRQTGELFF. The CDR3 coding sequence is TGTGCCACCAAGGGGAGCGGGAGGCAAACCGGGGAGCTGTTTTTT.

This clonotype has ten or more counts. This chain uses TRBV24-1 with TRBJ2-1; TRBD1 might be the D (5 bases). The CDR3 length is 17 residues. Germline CDR1 and CDR2: KGHDR and SFDVKD. V lost 1 base and J 0 bases, leaving 12 bases between the germline ends. Here the CDR3 reads CATSDFVTGGSYNEQFF. The CDR3 region has the DNA TGTGCCACCAGTGATTTTGTCACAGGCGGCTCCTACAATGAGCAGTTCTTC.

Regarding this clonotype: This is likely an artifact of a read error, given a far larger clone one base away. The chain uses TRBV19 and TRBJ2-7; tentative D call: TRBD1 (6 bases). The CDR3 extends over 14 amino acids. From germline, CDR1 is LNHDA and CDR2 SQIVND (reference sequence). The V gene lost 5 bases and the J gene lost 7 bases, with 18 bases spanning the gap. The CDR3 region is CASSLMDSRNEQYF. Written as DNA, the CDR3 is TGTGCCAGTAGTTTAATGGACAGCCGGAATGAGCAGTACTTC.

In the case of this clonotype: With a much larger clone just one base away, this may be a read error. The chain recombines TRBV6-5 with TRBJ1-2, with TRBD1 as a possible D gene (5 bases). CDR1 is MNHEY and CDR2 is SVGAGI in the germline V gene. The CDR3 sequence is 13 residues long. V dropped 1 base and J dropped 8 bases, with 11 bases sitting between them. The CDR3 bases are TGTGCCAGCAGTTACTTCACGGGGGAAGGCTACACCTTC. Its protein is CASSYFTGEGYTF.

There are many counts of this clonotype. The rearrangement joins TRBV7-9 to TRBJ1-5; no firm D call. Germline lookup yields CDR1 SEHNR and CDR2 FQNEAQ (reference sequence). The germline V and J ends were trimmed by 0 bases and 5 bases, with 5 bases remaining between them. CDR3 size: 13 residues. The CDR3 sequence: CASSLAADQPQHF. The CDR3 DNA follows: TGTGCCAGCAGCTTAGCCGCGGATCAGCCCCAGCATTTT.

This clonotype was seen more than once but under ten times. The chain is built from TRBV20-1 and TRBJ1-3; TRBD1 aligns across 9 bases. This CDR3 contains 16 residues. CDR1 is DFQATT and CDR2 is SNEGSKA in the germline V gene (reference sequence). V lost 2 bases to trimming and J lost 0 bases; unmatched junction nucleotides: 5. Here the CDR3 reads CSARPNRGPSGNTIYF. The CDR3 DNA reads as TGCAGTGCTAGACCTAACAGGGGGCCCTCTGGAAACACCATATATTTT.

This clonotype came up many times. This sequence joins TRBV29-1 and TRBJ2-1, with D possibly being TRBD2 (5 bases). CDR1 SQVTM and CDR2 ANQGSEA come from the germline V gene. Trimming stripped 7 bases from V and 5 bases from J, with 9 bases between. The CDR3 totals 11 residues. As DNA, the CDR3 is TGCAGCGCTACCGGGAACAATGAGCAGTTCTTC. It encodes CSATGNNEQFF.